A single sample gave rise to the 8 T cell receptor beta chains below, sequenced in a study of identical twins. TCRdb used MiXCR to reprocess the 5' RACE reads, holding one entry per CDR3 protein. The sample contains 500,000 or so distinct CDR3 sequences, about 20% of which appear only once. These data also formed part of another study, on T cells expressing NK-cell markers.

Sequencing was carried out using CD4+ T cells sorted from blood. The receptor source for this set is a woman under 30 in good health.

This clonotype was observed a handful of times. V gene TRBV12-3 or TRBV12-4 combines with J gene TRBJ1-3; tentative D call: TRBD1 (6 bases). The CDR3 covers 15 residues. Deletions cut 8 bases from V and 5 bases from J, with 19 bases between. The CDR3 DNA follows: TGTGCCAGCCAGGTTGGGGGGGCGAGTCGAAACACCATATATTTT. The encoded protein is CASQVGGASRNTIYF.

This clonotype was recorded a few times. This chain joins TRBV12-3 or TRBV12-4 and TRBJ1-1; D is unresolved. Trimming shortened V by 3 bases and J by 4 bases, and 12 bases separated the two germline ends. The CDR3 runs to 14 residues. CDR3 nucleotide sequence: TGTGCCAGCAGTTTCGACATAACCGGCACTGAAGCTTTCTTT. Amino acid sequence: CASSFDITGTEAFF.

There are a few counts of this clonotype. The rearrangement links TRBV5-1 to TRBJ1-1; a possible D gene is TRBD1 (6 bases). Per the germline V gene, CDR1 is SGHRS and CDR2 is YFSETQ. The V and J ends lost 3 bases and 0 bases respectively, with 18 bases between them. The CDR3 sequence is 17 residues long. CDR3 coding DNA: TGCGCCAGCAGCTCCCAGCCCCCCCAGGGGATGAACACTGAAGCTTTCTTT. Translation: CASSSQPPQGMNTEAFF.

This clonotype was found a few times. This rearrangement joins TRBV29-1 to TRBJ1-5; the D gene is possibly TRBD1 (6 bases). V gave up 5 bases and J gave up 5 bases, with 13 bases separating them. From germline, CDR1 is SQVTM and CDR2 ANQGSEA. This CDR3 has 13 residues. CDR3 in DNA: TGCAGCGTTAGCGGACAGAACGATCAGCCCCAGCATTTT. Amino acids: CSVSGQNDQPQHF.

This clonotype has ten or more counts. V gene TRBV20-1 combines with J gene TRBJ2-1; D unresolved. V lost 6 bases and J lost 6, with 12 bases in between. The CDR3 spans 12 residues. In germline, CDR1 is DFQATT, CDR2 SNEGSKA (reference sequence). The CDR3 DNA follows: TGCAGTGCCCCGGTTGATTCCAATGAGCAGTTCTTC. It yields the protein CSAPVDSNEQFF.

The rearrangement joins TRBV6-5 to TRBJ1-6, with D possibly TRBD1 on 5 matching bases. Germline V lookup: CDR1 MNHEY, CDR2 SVGAGI. The germline V and J ends were trimmed by 6 bases and 13 bases, with 19 bases remaining between them. This CDR3 comprises 14 residues. CDR3 sequence: CASSYDGNRGPLHF. CDR3 bases: TGTGCCAGCAGCTATGACGGGAACCGGGGGCCCCTCCACTTT.

This chain links TRBV14 with TRBJ2-3; unclear D gene. V dropped 1 base and J dropped 1 base, with 6 bases sitting between them. Looked up from germline, CDR1 is SGHDN and CDR2 is FVKESK. CDR3 length equals 14 residues. The CDR3 loop reads CASSQGFGTDTQYF. The CDR3 DNA follows: TGTGCCAGCAGCCAAGGCTTCGGCACAGATACGCAGTATTTT.

This chain links TRBV9 with TRBJ2-1; 7 positions agree with TRBD2. The CDR3 consists of 14 residues. CDR1 is SGDLS, CDR2 YYNGEE, per germline. The trim removed 0 bases at V and 11 bases at J, leaving 8 bases unmatched. The CDR3, as DNA: TGTGCCAGCAGCGTAGAAGTAGCGGGCGATAAGCAGTTCTTC. Protein product: CASSVEVAGDKQFF.